A selection of T cell receptor beta chains follows, all from one sample in a study of cytomegalovirus exposure and HLA in healthy donors. Some clones are missing from TCRdb's copy, which holds only in-frame ones; the method was immunoSEQ multiplex PCR. Counted here are about 100,000 clones, more than 70% occurring once; the ten biggest clones make up 8.5% to 10%. The sample consisted of PBMCs. Receptor source: a male donor in good health and CMV-seropositive. The CDR3 runs from the conserved cysteine through the conserved F or W. A D gene is named only where the DNA matches it firmly. Clone size is shown for a subset of rows, as once, few, many or a class of expanded clone.

.	.	TRBV5-5	TRBJ2-5	TGTGCCAGCAGCTTGTCAGGGGAGACCCAGTACTTC	CASSLSGETQYF
.	.	TRBV7-2	TRBJ2-1	TGTGCCAGCAGCTCGAGCTCCTACAATGAGCAGTTCTTC	CASSSSSYNEQFF
.	.	TRBV28	TRBJ2-5	TGTGCCAGCAGTTTACCAGCGGTCCAAGAGACCCAGTACTTC	CASSLPAVQETQYF
.	.	TRBV19	TRBJ2-7	TGTGCCAGTAGTATACAGGGTGGGAACAACGAGCAGTACTTC	CASSIQGGNNEQYF
.	TRBD2	TRBV7-8	TRBJ2-1	TGTGCCAGCAGCTTTAGACTAGCGGCCGACAATGAGCAGTTCTTC	CASSFRLAADNEQFF
few	.	TRBV27	TRBJ2-2	TGTGCCAGCAGTTTATACGGGAGCTTGAACGGGGAGCTGTTTTTT	CASSLYGSLNGELFF
few	TRBD2	TRBV5-6	TRBJ2-3	TGTGCCAGCAGCGGGCTAGCGGGATATAGCACAGATACGCAGTATTTT	CASSGLAGYSTDTQYF
.	TRBD2	TRBV28	TRBJ2-1	TGTGCCAGCAGAGGACTAGCGGGAGGCGTCTACAATGAGCAGTTCTTC	CASRGLAGGVYNEQFF
.	.	TRBV11-2	TRBJ2-5	TGTGCCAGCAGCCGGAGGAGAGGGCAAGAGACCCAGTACTTC	CASSRRRGQETQYF
.	TRBD2	TRBV9	TRBJ2-1	TGTGCCAGCAGGGCCGGGACTAGCGATTACAATGAGCAGTTCTTC	CASRAGTSDYNEQFF
.	.	TRBV7-2	TRBJ2-7	TGTGCCAGCAGCTCGGTGGGGAGCTCCTACGAGCAGTACTTC	CASSSVGSSYEQYF
.	.	TRBV7-3	TRBJ1-2	TGTGCCAGCAGCTTTGGGCTCCGGACAGCAAACTATGGCTACACCTTC	CASSFGLRTANYGYTF
.	TRBD2	TRBV4-3	TRBJ2-1	TGCGCCAGCAGCCAAGTTCCCCGGGGGAGCGGGAGTAATGAGCAGTTCTTC	CASSQVPRGSGSNEQFF
.	TRBD1	TRBV6-6	TRBJ2-3	TGTGCCAGCAGTTACGGACAGGGGGTAGCAGATACGCAGTATTTT	CASSYGQGVADTQYF
.	.	TRBV5-1	TRBJ2-7	TGCGCCAGCAGCTTGGGCTCGACAAGCTCCTACGAGCAGTACTTC	CASSLGSTSSYEQYF
.	.	TRBV11-2	TRBJ2-5	TGTGCCAGCAGCGTCGGACGCTTGGAGGGGACCCAGTACTTC	CASSVGRLEGTQYF
.	TRBD1	TRBV7-6	TRBJ2-5	TGTGCCAGCAGCACATATTGGACAGGGGAAGAGACCCAGTACTTC	CASSTYWTGEETQYF
.	.	TRBV6-5	TRBJ2-3	TGTGCCAGCAGTTACGAGGGGGGGGGCACAGATACGCAGTATTTT	CASSYEGGGTDTQYF
.	TRBD2	TRBV28	TRBJ2-4	TGTGCCAGCAGTTCCTACGGACTAGCGGGGATGAAAAACATTCAGTACTTC	CASSSYGLAGMKNIQYF
.	TRBD2	TRBV7-6	TRBJ2-5	TGTGCCAGCAGCTTAGCGCCGGGACTAGCGGGCCCAAGGGGTACGGTCCAGGAGACCCAGTACTTC	CASSLAPGLAGPRGTVQETQYF
.	.	TRBV28	TRBJ2-5	TGTGCCAGCAGTTTACCCACAGGGAGGGGAGAGACCCAGTACTTC	CASSLPTGRGETQYF
.	.	TRBV18	TRBJ2-5	TGTGCCAGCTCACCAAGGAGAGAGGAGACCCAGTACTTC	CASSPRREETQYF
.	TRBD2	TRBV7-6	TRBJ2-1	TGTGCCAGCAGTCTGACCGGGACTAGCGTCTACAATGAGCAGTTCTTC	CASSLTGTSVYNEQFF
.	.	TRBV7-3	TRBJ2-5	TGTGCCAGCAGCTTAAGGCGGGAAGAGACCCAGTACTTC	CASSLRREETQYF
.	TRBD1	TRBV5-6	TRBJ2-1	TGTGCCAGCAGCCCTTTGTTAAAAGGGGGCCTAATTAACAATGAGCAGTTCTTC	CASSPLLKGGLINNEQFF
.	TRBD1	TRBV7-2	TRBJ1-4	TGTGCCAGCAGCTCCGCAGGGACAGATAATGAAAAACTGTTTTTT	CASSSAGTDNEKLFF
once	TRBD1	TRBV7-2	TRBJ1-2	TGTGCCAGCCGGGACAGGGGTTATGGCTACACCTTC	CASRDRGYGYTF
once	.	TRBV4-1	TRBJ1-2	TGCGCCAGCAGCCAAGCAGTGCAGGCCCTTTATGGCTACACCTTC	CASSQAVQALYGYTF
.	TRBD2	TRBV29-1	TRBJ2-1	TGCAGCGGGCTGAACAGGGAAGGCGGGAGCGGGGGCAATGAGCAGTTCTTC	CSGLNREGGSGGNEQFF
.	TRBD2	TRBV6-1	TRBJ2-3	TGTGCCAGCAGTGGCTCAGCGGGAGTGGGGGCAGATACGCAGTATTTT	CASSGSAGVGADTQYF
.	.	TRBV11-2	TRBJ1-5	TGTGCCAGCAGCTTAGGGGGCTATAGCAATCAGCCCCAGCATTTT	CASSLGGYSNQPQHF
.	TRBD1	TRBV11-2	TRBJ1-5	TGTGCCAGCAGCTTAGGGGGGAGCACCGGGACAGGGGCTAATCAGCCCCAGCATTTT	CASSLGGSTGTGANQPQHF
.	TRBD2	TRBV9	TRBJ2-5	TGTGCCAGCAGCGTAGGGGGGAGGGCCGCAGAGACCCAGTACTTC	CASSVGGRAAETQYF
.	TRBD2	TRBV23-1	TRBJ2-5	TGCGCCAATACAAGGACTAGCGATGAGACCCAGTACTTC	CANTRTSDETQYF
once	.	TRBV29-1	TRBJ2-6	TGCAGCGTCCTTTCTTCAGCGTCTGGGGCCAACGTCCTGACTTTC	CSVLSSASGANVLTF
.	TRBD2	TRBV6-5	TRBJ2-7	TGTGCCAGCAGGTCCCTAGCGGGGGCTAGGGAAGAGCAGTACTTC	CASRSLAGAREEQYF
.	.	TRBV28	TRBJ1-2	TGTGCCAGCAGCTGGAACCGTAGGGACTCTACTAACTATGGCTACACCTTC	CASSWNRRDSTNYGYTF
.	.	TRBV7-9	TRBJ1-1	TGTGCCAGCAGCTCACAGGAACTTGCTGAAGCTTTCTTT	CASSSQELAEAFF
.	.	TRBV5-8	TRBJ2-3	TGTGCCAGCAGCTTGATGGAGGGAGCAGATACGCAGTATTTT	CASSLMEGADTQYF
.	TRBD2	TRBV7-9	TRBJ2-7	TGTGCCAGCACCTCACCTGGGAGGGTTGGGTTCGAGCAGTACTTC	CASTSPGRVGFEQYF
.	.	TRBV9	TRBJ2-1	TGTGCCAGCAGCTGGGGGGGCGGCTACAATGAGCAGTTCTTC	CASSWGGGYNEQFF
few	.	TRBV27	TRBJ2-3	TGTGCCAGCAGTTTAATGCGGAGCAGCGGCACAGATACGCAGTATTTT	CASSLMRSSGTDTQYF
.	.	TRBV28	TRBJ2-7	TGTGCCAGCAGTGGAGGAGGGTTATACGAGCAGTACTTC	CASSGGGLYEQYF
.	TRBD2	TRBV13	TRBJ2-7	TGTGCCAGCAGCCTTCCCGGACTAGCGGGAGTCGAGCAGTACTTC	CASSLPGLAGVEQYF
.	.	TRBV9	TRBJ1-3	TGTGCCAGCAGCGTAGAGCCGGCAGGAGGAAACACCATATATTTT	CASSVEPAGGNTIYF
few	.	TRBV11-3	TRBJ2-1	TGTGCCAGCAGCTCCCGAACCCCACCTTACAGTGAGCAGTTCTTC	CASSSRTPPYSEQFF
.	.	TRBV7-8	TRBJ1-5	TGTGCCAGCAGCTTAGGGGGGGGAGGGACCCAGCATTTT	CASSLGGGGTQHF
.	.	TRBV11-3	TRBJ2-2	TGTGCCAGCAGCCCCGGCCCGGGAAAAAACACCGGGGAGCTGTTTTTT	CASSPGPGKNTGELFF
.	.	TRBV7-9	TRBJ2-1	TGTGCCAGCAGCCATCGCGGGAATGAGCAGTTCTTC	CASSHRGNEQFF
.	.	TRBV29-1	TRBJ1-5	TGCAGCGTTGGGACAAGTAATCAGCCCCAGCATTTT	CSVGTSNQPQHF
.	TRBD1	TRBV29-1	TRBJ1-3	TGCAGCGTTCGGACAGGGGTGGACTCTGGAAACACCATATATTTT	CSVRTGVDSGNTIYF
few	.	TRBV11-3	TRBJ2-2	TGTGCCAGCAGCTTGCGTCCACCACCGAACACCGGGGAGCTGTTTTTT	CASSLRPPPNTGELFF
.	TRBD1	TRBV18	TRBJ1-1	TGTGCCAGCTCACCCCATAAGGACAGGGCCCCTGAAGCTTTCTTT	CASSPHKDRAPEAFF
few	.	TRBV5-6	TRBJ2-7	TGTGCCAGCAGAGGAGGGGCTTCCGCGGGGACCTACGAGCAGTACTTC	CASRGGASAGTYEQYF
.	TRBD1	TRBV19	TRBJ1-1	TGTGCCAGTAGTATAGCCGGGACCAGGGGGCGTTCGGAAGCTTTCTTT	CASSIAGTRGRSEAFF
.	TRBD2	TRBV15	TRBJ2-5	TGTGCCACCAGCAGAAAACCACATGGACTAGCGGGGCCCCAAGAGACCCAGTACTTC	CATSRKPHGLAGPQETQYF
.	TRBD2	TRBV19	TRBJ2-1	TGTGCCAGTAGTATCTACCTAGCGGGAGGGTACAATGAGCAGTTCTTC	CASSIYLAGGYNEQFF
few	.	TRBV4-1	TRBJ2-7	TGCGCCAGCAGCCAAGAGAGAGGGAGGTCCTACGAGCAGTACTTC	CASSQERGRSYEQYF
.	.	TRBV7-9	TRBJ1-4	TGTGCCAGCAGCTTGAGTGAAAAACTGTTTTTT	CASSLSEKLFF
.	.	TRBV4-2	TRBJ1-2	TGTGCCAGCAGCCGTAACCCGGGACAAAACTATGGCTACACCTTC	CASSRNPGQNYGYTF